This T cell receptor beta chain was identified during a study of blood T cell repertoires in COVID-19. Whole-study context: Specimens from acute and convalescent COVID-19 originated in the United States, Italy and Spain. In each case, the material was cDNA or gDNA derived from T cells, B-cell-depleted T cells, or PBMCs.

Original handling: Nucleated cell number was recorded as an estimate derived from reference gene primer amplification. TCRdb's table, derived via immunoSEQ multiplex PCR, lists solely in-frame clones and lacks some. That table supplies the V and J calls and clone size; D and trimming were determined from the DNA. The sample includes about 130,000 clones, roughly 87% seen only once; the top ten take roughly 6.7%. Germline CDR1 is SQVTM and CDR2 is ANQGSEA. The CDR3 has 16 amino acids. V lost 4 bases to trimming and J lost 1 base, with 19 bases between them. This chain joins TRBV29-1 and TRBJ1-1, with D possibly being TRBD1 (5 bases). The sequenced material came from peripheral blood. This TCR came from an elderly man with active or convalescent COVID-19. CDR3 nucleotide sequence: TGCAGCGTTGGGGTAAGGGGTCCCGGGAGGAACACTGAAGCTTTCTTT. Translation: CSVGVRGPGRNTEAFF.